The entry that follows covers one T cell receptor beta chain sequence. This sample is drawn from a study of beta chain features in type 1 diabetes. In germline, CDR1 is MGHRA, CDR2 YSYEKL. V was trimmed by 2 bases and J by 1 base, leaving 11 bases between them. The CDR3 spans 15 residues. Sequencing targeted expressed TCRB transcripts, as all isolated RNA had been reverse transcribed. TCRdb's copy holds only in-frame clones and misses some; the assay was immunoSEQ multiplex PCR. The table shows a few hundred thousand clones, with approximately 30% occurring only once. The source material was naive CD4+ T cells from blood. This chain uses TRBV4-1 with TRBJ1-2; a weak D match, TRBD1 (6 bases). The clonotype originates from a man younger than 35 in good health. CDR3 bases: TGCGCCAGCAGCCAACCGAGACAGGTTAACTATGGCTACACCTTC. Translated: CASSQPRQVNYGYTF.